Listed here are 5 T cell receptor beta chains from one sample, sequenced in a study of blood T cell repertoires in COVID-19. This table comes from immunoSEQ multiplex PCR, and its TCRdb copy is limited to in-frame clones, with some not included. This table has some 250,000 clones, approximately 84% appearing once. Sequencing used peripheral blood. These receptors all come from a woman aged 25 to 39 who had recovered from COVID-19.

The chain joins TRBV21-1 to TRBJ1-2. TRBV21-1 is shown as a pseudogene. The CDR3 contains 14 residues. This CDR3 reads CASSSGRRACGYTF. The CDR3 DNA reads TGTGCCAGCAGCAGCGGCCGGCGTGCTTGTGGCTACACCTTC.

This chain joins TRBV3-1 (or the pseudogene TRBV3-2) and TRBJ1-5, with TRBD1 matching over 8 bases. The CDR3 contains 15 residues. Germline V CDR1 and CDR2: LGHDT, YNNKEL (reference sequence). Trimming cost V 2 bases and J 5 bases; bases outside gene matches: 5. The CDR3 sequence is CASSQRTGSDQPQHF. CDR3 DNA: TGTGCCAGCAGCCAAAGGACAGGGTCTGATCAGCCCCAGCATTTT.

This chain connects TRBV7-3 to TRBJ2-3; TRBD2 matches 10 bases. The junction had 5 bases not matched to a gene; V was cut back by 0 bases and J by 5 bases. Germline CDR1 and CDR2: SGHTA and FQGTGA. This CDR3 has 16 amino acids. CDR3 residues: CASSLTSSGGRDTQYF. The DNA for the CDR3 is TGTGCCAGCAGCTTAACGTCTAGCGGGGGAAGAGATACGCAGTATTTT.

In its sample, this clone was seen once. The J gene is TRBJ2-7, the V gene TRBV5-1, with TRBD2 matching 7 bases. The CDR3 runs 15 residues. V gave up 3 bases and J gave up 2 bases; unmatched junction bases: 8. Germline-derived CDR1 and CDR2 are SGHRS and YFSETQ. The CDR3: CASSYAAGVPYEQYF. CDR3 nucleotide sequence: TGCGCCAGCAGCTACGCCGCGGGGGTTCCCTACGAGCAGTACTTC. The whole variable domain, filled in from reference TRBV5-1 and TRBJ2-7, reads KAGVTQTPRYLIKTRGQQVTLSCSPISGHRSVSWYQQTPGQGLQFLFEYFSETQRNKGNFPGRFSGRQFSNSRSEMNVSTLELGDSALYLCASSYAAGVPYEQYFGPGTRLTVT.

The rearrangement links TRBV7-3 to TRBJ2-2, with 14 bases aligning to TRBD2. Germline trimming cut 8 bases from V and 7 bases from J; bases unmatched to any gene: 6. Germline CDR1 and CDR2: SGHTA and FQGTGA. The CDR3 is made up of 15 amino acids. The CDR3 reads CASSEGLAGVGELFF. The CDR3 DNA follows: TGTGCCAGCTCAGAGGGACTAGCGGGGGTCGGGGAGCTGTTTTTT.